The clone carrying this T cell receptor (beta chain) was picked up many times. The antigen is unknown. Each CDR3 protein gets one entry after TCRdb re-called the RT-PCR reads with MiXCR. This sample yields about 160,000 distinct CDR3 sequences, of which about a tenth are seen a single time; 12% belongs to the top ten. CDR1 and CDR2 from the germline V gene are SQVTM and ANQGSEA. The CDR3 loop spans 14 amino acids. V gave up 1 base and J gave up 4 bases, with 11 bases separating them. The data derive from a study of response to subunit inactivated influenza vaccine. Points from the study as a whole: The authors suggested that every seasonal influenza vaccination recruits few new T cells.

The starting material was non-naive T cells sorted from PBMCs, obtained around seven weeks after vaccination. This sequence was found in a man in his fifties who received an inactivated influenza vaccine. The chain couples TRBV29-1 to TRBJ2-1, with D uncertain. The CDR3 DNA sequence: TGCAGCGTTGAAGGTCGAGCGACTTACAATGAGCAGTTCTTC. Its translation is CSVEGRATYNEQFF.